One and the same sample provided the 16 T cell receptor beta chains below, sequenced in a study of control samples from healthy donors and cancer patients. Measured with immunoSEQ multiplex PCR; TCRdb has only the in-frame clones, and not every one. The repertoire consists of 110,000 or so clones, with roughly 90% occurring once and the leading ten covering about 40%. The sample was blood. All receptors come from a man aged 45 to 65 in good health.

The table lists this clone with a count of one. This chain uses TRBV7-8 with TRBJ1-1; D is perhaps TRBD1 (6 bases). Germline loops: CDR1 SGHVS, CDR2 FQNEAQ. The CDR3 is 15 amino acids. Trimming left V 1 base short and J 1 base short, with 10 bases between. CDR3 amino acids: CASSLEGGTNTEAFF. In nucleotides, the CDR3 is TGTGCCAGCAGCTTAGAAGGGGGGACGAACACTGAAGCTTTCTTT.

This clone was seen only once. CDR3: CASSLGQGQRGYTF. The CDR3 DNA sequence: TGTGCCAGCAGCTTAGGACAGGGGCAGAGAGGCTACACCTTC. The rearrangement uses TRBV7-2 and TRBJ1-2; 8 bases fit TRBD1. CDR3 length: 14 amino acids. In germline, CDR1 is SGHTA, CDR2 FQGNSA. J was trimmed by 8 bases and V by 1 base; bases with no gene match: 6.

The V gene is TRBV29-1, the J gene TRBJ2-3, with D possibly being TRBD2 (6 bases). The germline V gene encodes CDR1 SQVTM and CDR2 ANQGSEA. This CDR3 region has 12 residues. Trimming removed 7 bases at V and 2 bases at J, with 10 bases between. The CDR3, as DNA: TGCAGCGGGGGCGGGGTCACAGATACGCAGTATTTT. Translation: CSGGGVTDTQYF.

This clone appeared a single time. V usage is TRBV5-1 and J usage is TRBJ2-2; weak D call: TRBD1 (6 bases). The germline V gene encodes CDR1 SGHRS and CDR2 YFSETQ. V was clipped by 3 bases and J by 1 base, with 13 bases between them. CDR3 length: 16 amino acids. The CDR3 region is CASSSLEQGNTGELFF. CDR3 DNA sequence: TGCGCCAGCAGCTCTTTAGAACAGGGGAACACCGGGGAGCTGTTTTTT.

The chain is built from TRBV18 and TRBJ1-1, with a weak D call TRBD1 (5 bases). CDR1 and CDR2 (germline): KGHSH, LQKENI. The germline V and J ends were trimmed by 2 bases and 5 bases, with 15 bases remaining between them. This CDR3 has 15 amino acids. The CDR3 spells CASSPSRGLVTEAFF. CDR3 nucleotide sequence: TGTGCCAGCTCACCAAGTCGGGGGTTGGTAACTGAAGCTTTCTTT.

This clone was found once. V is TRBV30 and J is TRBJ1-1; 7 bases match TRBD1. CDR1 GTSNPN and CDR2 SVGIG come from the germline V gene (reference sequence). This CDR3 is 14 amino acids long. V lost 5 bases to trimming and J lost 5 bases; unmatched junction nucleotides: 11. The CDR3 DNA follows: TGTGCCTGGGTTCCTCAGGGGGAAGGTACTGAAGCTTTCTTT. Translating it yields CAWVPQGEGTEAFF. Full variable domain (outside the CDR3, taken from reference TRBV30 and TRBJ1-1): SQTIHQWPATLVQPVGSPLSLECTVEGTSNPNLYWYRQAAGRGLQLLFYSVGIGQISSEVPQNLSASRPQDRQFILSSKKLLLSDSGFYLCAWVPQGEGTEAFFGQGTRLTVV.

The sample holds one count of this clone. The chain recombines TRBV30 with TRBJ2-3; D is uncertain. This CDR3 region has 14 residues. Between the trimmed V and J ends, which lost 6 bases and 0 bases, there was a span of 13 bases. Looked up from germline, CDR1 is GTSNPN and CDR2 is SVGIG (reference sequence). The CDR3 region is CACIRPSSTDTQYF. Here the CDR3 DNA reads TGTGCCTGTATAAGACCATCTAGCACAGATACGCAGTATTTT.

This clone was detected only once. This chain joins TRBV4-3 and TRBJ2-6, with D maybe TRBD1 (6 bases). This CDR3 has 15 amino acids. V was pared by 3 bases and J by 1 base, with 7 bases between. CDR1 is LGHNA and CDR2 is YSLEER in the germline V gene. The CDR3 bases are TGCGCCAGCAGCCAGCAGGGGTCTGGGGCCAACGTCCTGACTTTC. It codes for CASSQQGSGANVLTF.

The V and J genes are TRBV11-2 and TRBJ2-3, with 8 bases that match TRBD2. V trimming: 2 bases; J trimming: 0 bases; junction bases outside the gene matches: 7. Per the germline V gene, CDR1 is SGHAT and CDR2 is FQNNGV. The CDR3 runs 17 residues. The chain's CDR3 is CASSLRSGGFSTDTQYF. CDR3 bases: TGTGCCAGCAGCTTACGGAGCGGGGGATTTAGCACAGATACGCAGTATTTT. The whole variable domain, remainder taken from reference TRBV11-2 and TRBJ2-3, is EAGVAQSPRYKIIEKRQSVAFWCNPISGHATLYWYQQILGQGPKLLIQFQNNGVVDDSQLPKDRFSAERLKGVDSTLKIQPAKLEDSAVYLCASSLRSGGFSTDTQYFGPGTRLTVL.

This clone turned up a few times. The chain joins TRBV19 to TRBJ1-5, with D maybe TRBD1 (6 bases). The CDR3 runs 13 residues. The V end lost 7 bases, the J end lost 13 bases, and 20 bases lay between the germline ends. The germline V gene encodes CDR1 LNHDA and CDR2 SQIVND (reference sequence). CDR3 protein: CASKDSQKSIQHF. The CDR3 nucleotides read TGTGCCAGTAAGGACAGCCAAAAATCAATTCAGCATTTT.

The V and J genes are TRBV30 and TRBJ1-1; D is uncertain. The V gene's germline CDR1 is GTSNPN and CDR2 SVGIG (reference sequence). The ends were cut back, 4 bases at V and 4 bases at J, with 4 bases in the middle. The CDR3 runs to 10 residues. CDR3 nucleotide sequence: TGTGCCTGGACAGGCACTGAAGCTTTCTTT. Encoded protein: CAWTGTEAFF.

The CDR3 region is CASSIEGLVTGELFF. The CDR3 region has the DNA TGTGCCAGTAGTATTGAGGGGTTGGTCACCGGGGAGCTGTTTTTT. This sequence joins TRBV19 and TRBJ2-2, with D perhaps matching TRBD1 or TRBD2 (5 bases each). Trimming pared 3 bases from V and 4 bases from J, leaving 12 bases between. The CDR3 has 15 residues. The germline gives CDR1 LNHDA, CDR2 SQIVND (reference sequence).

The V gene is TRBV4-3, the J gene TRBJ2-2; a possible D gene is TRBD2 (6 bases). The CDR3 totals 15 residues. Per germline, CDR1 LGHNA and CDR2 YSLEER. The V end was cut by 0 bases, the J end by 6 bases, with 11 bases between. CDR3 sequence reads: CASSQESGGAGELFF. In DNA form, the CDR3 reads TGCGCCAGCAGCCAAGAGTCGGGCGGGGCCGGGGAGCTGTTTTTT.

V is TRBV29-1 and J is TRBJ1-2; 9 bases match TRBD1. J was trimmed by 5 bases and V by 6 bases; bases with no gene match: 7. There are 13 residues in the CDR3. Germline assignment: CDR1 SQVTM and CDR2 ANQGSEA. CDR3 protein: CSVGTGYEYGYTF. CDR3 bases: TGCAGCGTGGGGACAGGGTATGAATATGGCTACACCTTC. The entire variable domain, with the rest obtained from reference TRBV29-1 and TRBJ1-2, is as follows: SAVISQKPSRDICQRGTSLTIQCQVDSQVTMMFWYRQQPGQSLTLIATANQGSEATYESGFVIDKFPISRPNLTFSTLTVSNMSPEDSSIYLCSVGTGYEYGYTFGSGTRLTVV.

The V and J genes are TRBV5-6 and TRBJ1-2; D remains ambiguous. The V gene's germline CDR1 is SGHDT and CDR2 YYEEEE. V lost 3 bases to trimming and J lost 4 bases, with 13 bases between them. The CDR3 runs 14 residues. This CDR3 is CASSSVGWGYGYTF. Written as DNA, the CDR3 is TGTGCCAGCAGCTCCGTAGGGTGGGGCTATGGCTACACCTTC.

The chain employs TRBV9 and TRBJ2-7; 12 positions match TRBD2. CDR3 size: 19 residues. In germline, CDR1 is SGDLS, CDR2 YYNGEE. After removal of 3 bases from V and 5 bases from J, the junction contained 18 bases not matched to a gene. CDR3 in DNA: TGTGCCAGCAGCGCCTGGACCCCTAGCGGGGGGGCCAGTGACGACGAGCAGTACTTC. It translates to CASSAWTPSGGASDDEQYF.